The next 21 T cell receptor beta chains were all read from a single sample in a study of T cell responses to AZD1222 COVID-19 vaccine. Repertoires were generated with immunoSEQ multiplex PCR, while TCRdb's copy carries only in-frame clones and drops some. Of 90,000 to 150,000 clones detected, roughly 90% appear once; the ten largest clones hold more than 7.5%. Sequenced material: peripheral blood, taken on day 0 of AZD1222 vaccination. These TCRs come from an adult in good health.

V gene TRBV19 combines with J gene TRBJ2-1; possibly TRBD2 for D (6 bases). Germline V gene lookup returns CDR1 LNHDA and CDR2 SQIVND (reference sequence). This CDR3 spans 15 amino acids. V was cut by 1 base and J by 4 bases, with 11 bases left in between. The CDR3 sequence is CASSIGSGAYNEQFF. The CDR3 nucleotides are TGTGCCAGTAGTATAGGTAGCGGTGCGTACAATGAGCAGTTCTTC.

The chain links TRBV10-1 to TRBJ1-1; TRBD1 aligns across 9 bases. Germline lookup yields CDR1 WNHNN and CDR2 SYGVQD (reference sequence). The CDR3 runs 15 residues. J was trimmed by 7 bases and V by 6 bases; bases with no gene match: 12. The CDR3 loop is CASRPLDRGSGEAFF. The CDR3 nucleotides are TGCGCCAGCAGACCACTTGACAGGGGGAGCGGTGAAGCTTTCTTT.

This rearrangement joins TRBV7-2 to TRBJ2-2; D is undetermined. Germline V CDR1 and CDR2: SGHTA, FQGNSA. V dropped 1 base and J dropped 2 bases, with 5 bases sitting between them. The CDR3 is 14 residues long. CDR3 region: CASSLVPNTGELFF. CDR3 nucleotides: TGTGCCAGCAGCTTAGTCCCCAACACCGGGGAGCTGTTTTTT.

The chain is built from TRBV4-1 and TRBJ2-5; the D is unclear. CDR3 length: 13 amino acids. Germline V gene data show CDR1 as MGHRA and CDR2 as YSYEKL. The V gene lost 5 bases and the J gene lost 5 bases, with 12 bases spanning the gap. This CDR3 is CASSTSGRETQYF. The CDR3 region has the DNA TGCGCCAGCAGCACCTCAGGCCGGGAGACCCAGTACTTC.

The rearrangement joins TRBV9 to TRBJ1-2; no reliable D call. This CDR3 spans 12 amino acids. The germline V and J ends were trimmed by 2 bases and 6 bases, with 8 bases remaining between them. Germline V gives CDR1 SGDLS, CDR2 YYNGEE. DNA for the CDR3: TGTGCCAGCAGCGTGGGAGATCATGGCTACACCTTC. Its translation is CASSVGDHGYTF. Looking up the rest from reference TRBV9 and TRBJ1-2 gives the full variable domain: DSGVTQTPKHLITATGQRVTLRCSPRSGDLSVYWYQQSLDQGLQFLIQYYNGEERAKGNILERFSAQQFPDLHSELNLSSLELGDSALYFCASSVGDHGYTFGSGTRLTVV.

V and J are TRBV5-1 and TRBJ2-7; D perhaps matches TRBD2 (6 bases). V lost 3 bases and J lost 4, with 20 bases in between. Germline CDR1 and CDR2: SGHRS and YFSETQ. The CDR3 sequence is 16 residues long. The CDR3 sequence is CASSSTSLGGIYEQYF. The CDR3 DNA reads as TGCGCCAGCAGCTCGACGAGCTTGGGGGGAATTTACGAGCAGTACTTC.

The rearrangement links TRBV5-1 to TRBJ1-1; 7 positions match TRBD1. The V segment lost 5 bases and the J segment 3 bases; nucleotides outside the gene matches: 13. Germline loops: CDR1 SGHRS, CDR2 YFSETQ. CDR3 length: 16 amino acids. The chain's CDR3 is CASRSHLQGEDTEAFF. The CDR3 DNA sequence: TGCGCCAGCAGGAGCCATCTTCAGGGGGAGGACACTGAAGCTTTCTTT.

CDR3 residues: CASSPRGQNYGYTF. CDR3 nucleotides: TGTGCCAGCAGCCCAAGAGGACAAAACTATGGCTACACCTTC. The chain employs TRBV3-1 (or the pseudogene TRBV3-2) and TRBJ1-2; TRBD1 is a possible D gene (5 bases). Germline CDR1 reads LGHDT; CDR2 reads YNNKEL (reference sequence). V was cut by 4 bases and J by 2 bases, with 11 bases left in between. The CDR3 is made up of 14 amino acids.

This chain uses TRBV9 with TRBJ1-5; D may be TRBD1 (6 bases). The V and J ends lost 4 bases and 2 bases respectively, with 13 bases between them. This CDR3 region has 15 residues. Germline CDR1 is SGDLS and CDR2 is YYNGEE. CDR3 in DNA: TGTGCCAGCAGCCCGACTTCAGGGGGCAATCAGCCCCAGCATTTT. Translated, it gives CASSPTSGGNQPQHF.

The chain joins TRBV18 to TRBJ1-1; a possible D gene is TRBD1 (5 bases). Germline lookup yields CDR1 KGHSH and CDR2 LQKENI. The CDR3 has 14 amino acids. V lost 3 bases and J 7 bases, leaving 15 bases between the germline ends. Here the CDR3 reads CASSPVFGDGEAFF. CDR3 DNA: TGTGCCAGCTCACCCGTGTTTGGGGACGGTGAAGCTTTCTTT. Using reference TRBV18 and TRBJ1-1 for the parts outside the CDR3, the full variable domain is NAGVMQNPRHLVRRRGQEARLRCSPMKGHSHVYWYRQLPEEGLKFMVYLQKENIIDESGMPKERFSAEFPKEGPSILRIQQVVRGDSAAYFCASSPVFGDGEAFFGQGTRLTVV.

CDR3 region: CASSSEGNTIYF. CDR3 DNA sequence: TGCGCCAGCAGCTCTGAGGGAAACACCATATATTTT. V and J are TRBV5-1 and TRBJ1-3; D not certain. Per the germline V gene, CDR1 is SGHRS and CDR2 is YFSETQ. The V gene lost 3 bases and the J gene lost 4 bases, with 5 bases spanning the gap. The CDR3 loop spans 12 amino acids.

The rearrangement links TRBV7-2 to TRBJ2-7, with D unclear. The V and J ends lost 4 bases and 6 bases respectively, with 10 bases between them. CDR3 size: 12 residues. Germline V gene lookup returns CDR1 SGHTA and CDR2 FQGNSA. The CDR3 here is CASSSLLSEQYF. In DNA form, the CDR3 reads TGTGCCAGCAGCTCCTTGTTGTCCGAGCAGTACTTC.

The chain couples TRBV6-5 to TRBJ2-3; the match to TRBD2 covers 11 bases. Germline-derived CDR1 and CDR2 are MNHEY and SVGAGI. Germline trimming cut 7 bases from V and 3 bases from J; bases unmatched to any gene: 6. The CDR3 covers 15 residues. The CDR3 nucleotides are TGTGCCAGCAAGGATAGCGGGGGGGCGACAGATACGCAGTATTTT. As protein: CASKDSGGATDTQYF.

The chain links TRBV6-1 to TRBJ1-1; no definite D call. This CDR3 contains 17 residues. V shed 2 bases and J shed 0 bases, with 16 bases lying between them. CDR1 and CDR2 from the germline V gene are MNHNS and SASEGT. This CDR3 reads CASSEWGGWDLNTEAFF. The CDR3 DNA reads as TGTGCCAGCAGTGAATGGGGAGGGTGGGATTTGAACACTGAAGCTTTCTTT.

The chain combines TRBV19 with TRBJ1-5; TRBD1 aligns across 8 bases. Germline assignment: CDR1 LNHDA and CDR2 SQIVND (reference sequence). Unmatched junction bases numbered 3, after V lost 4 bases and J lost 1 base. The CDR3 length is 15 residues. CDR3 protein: CASSTQGASNQPQHF. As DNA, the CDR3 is TGTGCCAGTAGTACTCAGGGGGCAAGCAATCAGCCCCAGCATTTT.

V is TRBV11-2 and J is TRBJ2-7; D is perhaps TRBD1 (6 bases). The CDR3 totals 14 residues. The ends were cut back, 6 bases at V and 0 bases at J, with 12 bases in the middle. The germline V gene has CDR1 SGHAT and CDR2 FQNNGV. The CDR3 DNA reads TGTGCCAGCAGTAAGTTACAGGGCTCCTACGAGCAGTACTTC. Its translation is CASSKLQGSYEQYF.

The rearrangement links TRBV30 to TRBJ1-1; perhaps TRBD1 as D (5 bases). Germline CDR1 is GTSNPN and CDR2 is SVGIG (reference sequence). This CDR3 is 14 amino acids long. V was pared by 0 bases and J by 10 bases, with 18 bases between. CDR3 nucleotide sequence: TGTGCCTGGAGTGTAGGGACGCCGCCCCTCGGAGCTTTCTTT. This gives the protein CAWSVGTPPLGAFF. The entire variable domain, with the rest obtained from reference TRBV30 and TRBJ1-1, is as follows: SQTIHQWPATLVQPVGSPLSLECTVEGTSNPNLYWYRQAAGRGLQLLFYSVGIGQISSEVPQNLSASRPQDRQFILSSKKLLLSDSGFYLCAWSVGTPPLGAFFGQGTRLTVV.

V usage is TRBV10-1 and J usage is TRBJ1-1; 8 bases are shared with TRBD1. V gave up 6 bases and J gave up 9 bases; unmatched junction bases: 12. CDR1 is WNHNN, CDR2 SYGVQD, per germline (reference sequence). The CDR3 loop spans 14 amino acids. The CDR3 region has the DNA TGCGCCAGCAGGGGTGACAGGGGACAAGGGAAAGCTTTCTTT. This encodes CASRGDRGQGKAFF.

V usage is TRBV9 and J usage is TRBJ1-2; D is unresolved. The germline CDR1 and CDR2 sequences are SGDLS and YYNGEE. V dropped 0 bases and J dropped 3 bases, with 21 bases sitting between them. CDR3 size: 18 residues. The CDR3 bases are TGTGCCAGCAGCGTAGAGGATGGGCGTTTGGGGATACACTATGGCTACACCTTC. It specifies CASSVEDGRLGIHYGYTF.

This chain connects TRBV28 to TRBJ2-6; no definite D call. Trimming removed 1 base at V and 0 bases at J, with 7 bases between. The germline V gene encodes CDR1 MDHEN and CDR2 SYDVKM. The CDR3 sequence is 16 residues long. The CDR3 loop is CASSLFLSSGANVLTF. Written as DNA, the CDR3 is TGTGCCAGCAGTTTATTTCTGAGCTCTGGGGCCAACGTCCTGACTTTC.

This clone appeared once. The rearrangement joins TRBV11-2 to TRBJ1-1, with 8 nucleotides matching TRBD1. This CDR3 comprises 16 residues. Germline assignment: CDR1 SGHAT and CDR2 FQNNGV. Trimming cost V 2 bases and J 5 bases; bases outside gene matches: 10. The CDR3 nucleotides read TGTGCCAGCAGCTTATTGCAGGGGGCATATAGAACTGAAGCTTTCTTT. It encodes CASSLLQGAYRTEAFF.